This paragraph reports one T cell receptor (beta chain). The sample is drawn from a study of shared clonotypes between healthy human individuals. Repertoires were generated with immunoSEQ multiplex PCR, while TCRdb's copy carries only in-frame clones and drops some. Among some 1,900,000 clones listed, 85% to 95% were seen once. Germline lookup yields CDR1 SGHDN and CDR2 FVKESK. V lost 4 bases, J lost 1 base, and 13 bases lay in between. The CDR3 is 15 residues long. CD45RO-negative, CCR7-selected cells formed the naive CD8 fraction, which excluded terminally differentiated effector memory CD45RA+ cells.

The clonotype comes from a man in his late teens or twenties in good health. The sample taken for sequencing was naive CD8+ T cells sorted from blood. The chain links TRBV14 to TRBJ1-1; D is undetermined. DNA of the CDR3: TGTGCCAGCAGCCCTGGGGAAGGATGGAACACTGAAGCTTTCTTT. This translates into CASSPGEGWNTEAFF.